This T cell receptor (beta chain) was found in a study of T cells in Graves' hyperthyroidism and ophthalmopathy (dated by TCRdb to between 2018 and 2021). Regarding the research as a whole: Peripheral blood was collected at initial diagnosis, before any treatment. To identify distinguishing TCR V-J signatures, a discovery cohort of around 100 patients was used, comprising 40 to 45 with Graves' ophthalmopathy and around 57 with stable Graves' hyperthyroidism. Prospective prediction of ophthalmopathy was tested in an independent validation cohort consisting of about 19 hyperthyroidism patients and 17 patients who later progressed to ophthalmopathy. For training and testing, the approximately 97 patients in the discovery cohort were randomly divided in a 7:3 ratio. Thyroid tissue and blood T-cell repertoires from about six Graves' hyperthyroidism patients were also compared in the study. Once sampling was done, hyperthyroidism patients were given methimazole at a starting dose of 30 mg daily, whereas ophthalmopathy patients were given high-dose intravenous methylprednisolone. TCR Vbeta CDR3 sequencing of 120 to 150 peripheral blood samples (fewer than 45 ophthalmopathy, roughly 72 hyperthyroidism and approximately 17 progressor patients) is reported in the paper. The paper's findings and limits, for the study overall: In validation, progression to ophthalmopathy was predicted by the model with 70.59% sensitivity and roughly 72% specificity, a median of 6.5 months before onset. Sample size was not statistically predetermined, and investigators were not blinded to group allocation. Most expanded thyroid clonotypes (frequency above 0.001) were also found in blood, which suggests that blood repertoires may mirror thyroid immune responses. A model built on a 13 V-J signature distinguished ophthalmopathy from stable hyperthyroidism, reaching about 89% sensitivity and around 81% specificity in cross-validation and 80%/75% in testing.

Amplification of TCR beta CDR3 regions was carried out from RNA transcripts. For the first round of RT-PCR on the TCR CDR3, the HTBI primer set was used together with the Qiagen OneStep RT-PCR kit. The libraries were constructed in a second round of multiplex PCR and then size-selected and purified. Libraries were sequenced paired-end with 100 bp reads on an Illumina HiSeq2000. Processing in the source paper ran as follows. SOAPnuke was used to process the raw data, throwing out any read that contained adapters or uncalled bases, had a mean Phred below 15, or lacked an exact constant-primer or identifier match. COPE v1.2.5 was used to merge high-quality paired reads, and clonotypes were defined as unique nucleotide sequences. MiTCR v1.1 was used to align clonotypes to the IMGT TRBV, TRBD and TRBJ reference segments. Analysis was restricted to V-J combinations with a frequency above 0.0001, which covered roughly 99% of repertoires. A TCS score was defined as the ratio between F50 (clonal expansion) and ExV (chaos), using BLOSUM62-based TCRdist between CDR3 peptides within each V-J. Welch's t-statistics and random forest reduced roughly 500 V-J features to roughly 13, which were used in a naive Bayes classifier (R e1071). Starting from the raw public reads, TCRdb applied fastp trimming at Q25, assembled clones with MiXCR and retained in-frame beta chains. Rows are combined by CDR3 protein, so each entry shows the most common genes and DNA. The V and J calls were determined by TCRdb, not by the authors. Recorded for this sample are 530,000 or so distinct CDR3 sequences; over 15% of them occurred a single time. The ten largest clones represent approximately 15% of the sample.

Turning to this clonotype: There is no known antigen for this receptor. No quality values exist for individual bases; no much larger clone is one base distant.

In the ophthalmopathy patients, disease was moderately to severely active, with a Clinical Activity Score of 3 or more, a NOSPECS grade of 4 or more, and a duration of less than 3 months. Patients with uncontrolled infections, other autoimmune diseases, pregnancy or lactation were excluded. Diagnoses were based on clinical symptoms, serum thyroxine and TRAb, thyroid ultrasound and orbital computed tomography. PBMCs were isolated from 10 ml of fresh peripheral blood by Ficoll-Paque density gradient centrifugation. Total RNA was extracted using Trizol reagent, and RNA quality was assessed on an Agilent 2100 Bioanalyzer. In the germline V gene, CDR1 corresponds to SGHTA and CDR2 to FQGNSA. The CDR3 measures 17 amino acids from cysteine to phenylalanine. Of the read, only the CDR3 DNA is kept; its 51 bases are in frame from base 1. V lost 5 bases and J lost 1 base, and the count of bases not matched to a germline gene is 8.

The TCR originated in a woman younger than 35 with Graves' ophthalmopathy. The sample was blood. The chain is made from TRBV7-2 and TRBJ1-3; TRBD1 lines up with 10 middle nucleotides. In nucleotides, the sequence is TGTGCCAGCAGCCTACGGACAGGGGGGTATTCTGGAAACACCATATATTTT. This sequence encodes CASSLRTGGYSGNTIYF. Joined to the reference TRBV7-2 and TRBJ1-3 proteins, this CDR3 gives the full variable domain: GAGVSQSPSNKVTEKGKDVELRCDPISGHTALYWYRQSLGQGLEFLIYFQGNSAPDKSGLPSDRFSAERTGGSVSTLTIQRTQQEDSAVYLCASSLRTGGYSGNTIYFGEGSWLTVV.